Sequencing of this T cell receptor (beta chain) was carried out in a study of cytomegalovirus exposure and HLA in healthy donors. Background on the study: Assignment to the Caucasian-associated ancestry cluster applied to about 80% of the approximately 420 genotyped donors.

Germline V gene data show CDR1 as SEHNR and CDR2 as FQNEAQ (reference sequence). CDR3 length: 12 residues. Notes on this clone: No antigen is known for it. At one end the junction does not follow the germline gene, possibly because of a read error.

The PCR was carried out with 60 Vbeta primers and 13 Jbeta primers. This table comes from immunoSEQ multiplex PCR, and its TCRdb copy is limited to in-frame clones, with some not included. The table has 95,000 or so clones, roughly 79% seen once. Regarding the study as a whole: Specific recognition of CMV antigens was confirmed in vitro for a few chains (all CMV-associated). In a later analysis, parvovirus B19, influenza, CMV and Epstein-Barr virus appeared linked to several top co-occurrence clusters.

Healthy donors of bone marrow made up the group. This clonotype was obtained from a woman aged 70-85 years in good health and CMV-seropositive. V usage is TRBV7-9 and J usage is TRBJ1-1; the match to TRBD1 covers 8 bases. Sequencing was carried out using PBMCs. For the CDR3, the DNA is TGTTCCAGCAGCTTACAGGGGGAGCAAGCTTTCTTT. This sequence encodes CSSSLQGEQAFF.